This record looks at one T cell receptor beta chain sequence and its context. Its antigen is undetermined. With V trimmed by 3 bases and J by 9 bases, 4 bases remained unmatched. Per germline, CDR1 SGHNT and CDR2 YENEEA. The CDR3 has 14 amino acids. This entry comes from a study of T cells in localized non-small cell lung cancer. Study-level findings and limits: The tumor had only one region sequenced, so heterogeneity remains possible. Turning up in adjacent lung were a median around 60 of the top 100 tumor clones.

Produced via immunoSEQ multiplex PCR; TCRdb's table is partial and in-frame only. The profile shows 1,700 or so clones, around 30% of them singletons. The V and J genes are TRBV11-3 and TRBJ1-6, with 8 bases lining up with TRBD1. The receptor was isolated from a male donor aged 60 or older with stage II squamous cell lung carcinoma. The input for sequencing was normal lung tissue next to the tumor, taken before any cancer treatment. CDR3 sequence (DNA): TGTGCCAGCAGCTTGGACAGGGCAATTTCACCCCTCCACTTT. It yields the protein CASSLDRAISPLHF.